This TCR beta chain was recovered during a study of cytomegalovirus exposure and HLA in healthy donors. At the level of the study: In a previous analysis, more than 90 million unique TCR beta sequences were found from 150 million to 200 million T cells.

The primer mix had 60 Vbeta and 13 Jbeta primers. Only in-frame clones appear in the TCRdb table, and some are missing; sequencing was by immunoSEQ multiplex PCR. The sample holds approximately 150,000 clones, around 64% seen once. Whole-study results and caveats: Data from an earlier analysis indicated that most TCR beta V segments were productive either about 87% or about 30% of the time.

Comment on this clone: The antigen is unknown.

CDR1 MNHEY and CDR2 SVGAGI come from the germline V gene. V trimming: 3 bases; J trimming: 5 bases; junction bases outside the gene matches: 5. The CDR3 runs 15 residues. This chain links TRBV6-5 with TRBJ2-7, with TRBD2 matching 12 bases. The specimen sequenced was PBMCs. This TCR derives from a woman aged 30 to 39 in good health and CMV-seronegative. In DNA form, the CDR3 reads TGTGCCAGCAGTTATTCTAGCGGGGGGGCCCACGAGCAGTACTTC. Protein sequence: CASSYSSGGAHEQYF.